The 14 T cell receptor beta chains listed next were all sequenced from one sample in a study of blood T cells in healthy people across ages. Primed by a sample-barcoded 5' primer and a J-beta primer mix, a second PCR proceeded for about 6 to 11 cycles. TCRdb re-called the 5' RACE reads with MiXCR, one entry per CDR3 protein. This repertoire shows about 700,000 distinct CDR3 sequences, 32% found once; its top ten account for 15%. What was sequenced was blood. Receptors were obtained from a woman older than 75 in good health.

Comments on this clonotype: One junction end does not reproduce the germline sequence, and a read error may be involved. This chain uses TRBV7-7 with TRBJ2-1, with D perhaps TRBD1 (6 bases). The CDR3 runs to 13 residues. The germline V gene encodes CDR1 SSHAT and CDR2 FNYEAQ (reference sequence). The CDR3 here is CASSSIQGNEQFF. CDR3 DNA: TGTGCTAGCAGCTCAATACAGGGCAATGAGCAGTTCTTC.

A few counts support this clonotype. The gene calls are TRBV9 and TRBJ1-1; D might be TRBD1 (6 bases). Deletions cut 5 bases from V and 2 bases from J, with 13 bases between. Germline CDR1 SGDLS, CDR2 YYNGEE. CDR3 size: 14 residues. CDR3 DNA sequence: TGTGCCAGCAGTGTCCGGGACAAAAACACTGAAGCTTTCTTT. Encoded protein: CASSVRDKNTEAFF.

In its sample, this clonotype was seen a few times. The rearrangement uses TRBV5-1 and TRBJ2-2; 8 nucleotides match TRBD1. The CDR3 is 15 residues long. Germline V gene data show CDR1 as SGHRS and CDR2 as YFSETQ. V was clipped by 4 bases and J by 1 base; unmatched bases: 3. The CDR3 spells CASSRDRMNTGELFF. CDR3 coding DNA: TGCGCCAGCAGCCGGGACAGGATGAACACCGGGGAGCTGTTTTTT.

This clonotype has at least ten counts. The chain joins TRBV7-2 to TRBJ1-2; D not certain. This CDR3 is built from 16 residues. In germline, CDR1 is SGHTA, CDR2 FQGNSA. The germline V and J ends were trimmed by 5 bases and 0 bases, with 16 bases remaining between them. The CDR3 here is CASSPDAPSTNYGYTF. CDR3 DNA sequence: TGTGCCAGCAGCCCGGACGCCCCCTCGACTAACTATGGCTACACCTTC.

The V gene is TRBV12-3 or TRBV12-4, the J gene TRBJ1-2; the D is unclear. The CDR3 extends over 15 amino acids. The ends were cut back, 7 bases at V and 0 bases at J, with 15 bases in the middle. The CDR3 region has the DNA TGTGCCAGCATTTCTTATGGGCGAGCTAACTATGGCTACACCTTC. Translating it yields CASISYGRANYGYTF.

With respect to this clonotype: Because the CDR3's place on the DNA is in doubt, the DNA is left out and the CDR3 is given as listed by TCRdb. This chain uses TRBV7-3 with TRBJ2-1; the D segment call TRBD1 is taken from the table without a DNA check. Ends included, the CDR3 has 22 residues. The germline CDR1 and CDR2 sequences are SGHTA and FQGTGA. CDR3 protein: CASTPQGSWGYTFGSGTYEQFF.

This chain connects TRBV30 to TRBJ2-7; 7 bases map to TRBD1. The germline V gene encodes CDR1 GTSNPN and CDR2 SVGIG (reference sequence). There are 15 residues in the CDR3. The ends lost 2 bases at V and 4 bases at J; junction bases unmatched: 11. CDR3 DNA sequence: TGTGCCTGGAGTCGTCCCGGGACAGCAGCGTACGAGCAGTACTTC. The encoded protein is CAWSRPGTAAYEQYF. Drawing the rest from reference TRBV30 and TRBJ2-7, the complete variable domain is SQTIHQWPATLVQPVGSPLSLECTVEGTSNPNLYWYRQAAGRGLQLLFYSVGIGQISSEVPQNLSASRPQDRQFILSSKKLLLSDSGFYLCAWSRPGTAAYEQYFGPGTRLTVT.

This clonotype was counted a few times. CDR3 in amino acids: CASSLSRRGYNTGELFF. The CDR3 region has the DNA TGTGCCAGCAGCTTATCGCGGAGGGGATACAACACCGGGGAGCTGTTTTTT. The chain links TRBV7-9 to TRBJ2-2, with D tentatively TRBD2 (6 bases). V lost 2 bases and J 2 bases, leaving 15 bases between the germline ends. This CDR3 is built from 17 residues. CDR1 is SEHNR and CDR2 is FQNEAQ in the germline V gene (reference sequence). The complete variable domain, with remaining parts taken from reference TRBV7-9 and TRBJ2-2, reads DTGVSQNPRHKITKRGQNVTFRCDPISEHNRLYWYRQTLGQGPEFLTYFQNEAQLEKSRLLSDRFSAERPKGSFSTLEIQRTEQGDSAMYLCASSLSRRGYNTGELFFGEGSRLTVL.

As concerns this clonotype: This clone may be a read error of a much larger clone one base away. The conserved final phenylalanine or tryptophan is absent from the CDR3, which likely points to a read error. The genes are TRBV6-1 and TRBJ2-1; no clear D. The CDR3 is made up of 15 amino acids. From germline, CDR1 is MNHNS and CDR2 SASEGT. Deletions cut 4 bases from V and 7 bases from J, with 17 bases between. The CDR3 sequence: CASSVYNGPENEQFL. In DNA, the CDR3 is TGTGCCAGCAGTGTTTACAACGGACCGGAGAATGAGCAGTTCCTC.

This clonotype was picked up many times. The V and J genes are TRBV2 and TRBJ2-1; 8 bases fit TRBD1. CDR3 length equals 14 residues. CDR1 and CDR2 from the germline V gene are SNHLY and FYNNEI. After removal of 6 bases from V and 6 bases from J, the junction contained 7 bases not matched to a gene. CDR3 in DNA: TGTGCCAGCAGCCAGGGACAGGAGGGCAATGAGCAGTTCTTC. This gives the protein CASSQGQEGNEQFF.

This clonotype was counted between two and nine times. It may be a read error: a sequence one base away is much more abundant. J is TRBJ2-1 and V is TRBV6-5; a weak D match, TRBD1 (5 bases). The CDR3 runs to 11 residues. The germline CDR1 and CDR2 sequences are MNHEY and SVGAGI. The ends were cut back, 7 bases at V and 9 bases at J, with 10 bases in the middle. This CDR3 reads CASTEGAEQFF. Here the CDR3 DNA reads TGTGCCAGCACCGAAGGGGCTGAGCAGTTCTTC.

The gene calls are TRBV20-1 and TRBJ2-5; possibly TRBD1 for D (6 bases). This CDR3 contains 14 residues. From germline, CDR1 is DFQATT and CDR2 SNEGSKA (reference sequence). Trimming took 6 bases from V and 1 from J, leaving 15 bases between them. The CDR3 region is CSANRVTSQETQYF. The CDR3 DNA reads TGCAGTGCAAACAGGGTAACCAGCCAAGAGACCCAGTACTTC.

Many counts were recorded for this clonotype. V and J are TRBV2 and TRBJ2-7; D remains ambiguous. CDR3 length: 14 amino acids. The V gene lost 6 bases and the J gene lost 5 bases, with 17 bases spanning the gap. The V gene's germline CDR1 is SNHLY and CDR2 FYNNEI. The CDR3 coding sequence is TGTGCCAGCAGGGCGAGCTTAGTTCTCGACGAGCAGTACTTC. It yields the protein CASRASLVLDEQYF.

This clonotype was detected only a few times. The V call is TRBV10-3, the J call TRBJ1-1, with 10 bases fitting TRBD1. From germline, CDR1 is ENHRY and CDR2 SYGVKD. CDR3 length equals 14 residues. V lost 4 bases to trimming and J lost 12 bases; unmatched junction nucleotides: 11. CDR3 loop: CAISVPGQGSGTFF. The CDR3 DNA sequence: TGTGCCATCAGTGTCCCGGGACAGGGGTCCGGAACTTTCTTT.